The TCR beta chain under discussion was sequenced for a study of T cell repertoires in cytomegalovirus infection. Study as a whole: HLA-C-restricted CMV epitopes, recently identified, and well-studied HLA-B-restricted ones were used by the study. From public TCR beta signatures came an indication of both CMV infection and matching HLA type.

The CDR3 runs to 18 residues. V dropped 6 bases and J dropped 5; count of bases not matched to a gene: 15. The germline V gene encodes CDR1 SNHLY and CDR2 FYNNEI. As for this clonotype: Antigen: not known.

TCRdb reanalysed the reads using MiXCR and keeps one entry per CDR3 protein. The sample holds 450,000 to 650,000 distinct CDR3 sequences, approximately 40% seen once. This chain connects TRBV2 to TRBJ2-2, with 10 positions matching TRBD2. The specimen was cultured PBMCs, collected from culture after CMV antigen stimulation. The receptor comes from a human donor in good health (CMV status not recorded). Some clones in this sample may be carry-over from other donors' samples. The CDR3 nucleotides are TGTGCCAGCAGGTCTTATTCTAGCGGGAGCTTTAGGACCGGGGAGCTGTTTTTT. Amino acid sequence: CASRSYSSGSFRTGELFF.